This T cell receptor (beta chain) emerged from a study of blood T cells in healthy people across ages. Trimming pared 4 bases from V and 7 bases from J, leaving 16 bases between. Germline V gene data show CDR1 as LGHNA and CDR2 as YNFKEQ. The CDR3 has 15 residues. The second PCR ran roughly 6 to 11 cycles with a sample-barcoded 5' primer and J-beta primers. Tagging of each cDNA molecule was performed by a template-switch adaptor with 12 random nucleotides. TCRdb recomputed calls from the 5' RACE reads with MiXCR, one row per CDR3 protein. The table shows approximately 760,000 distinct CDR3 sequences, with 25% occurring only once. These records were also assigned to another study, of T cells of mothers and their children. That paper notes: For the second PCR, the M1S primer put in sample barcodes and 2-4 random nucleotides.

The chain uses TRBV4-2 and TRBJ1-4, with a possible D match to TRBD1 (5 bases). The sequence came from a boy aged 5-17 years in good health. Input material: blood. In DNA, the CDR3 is TGTGCCAGCAGCCTCGCCGGGGGGGTTATTGAAAAACTGTTTTTT. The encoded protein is CASSLAGGVIEKLFF.